The 25 T cell receptor beta chains below were found in one sample sequenced in a study of PD-1 blockade in mismatch repair-deficient tumors. The table came from immunoSEQ multiplex PCR; TCRdb's copy has only in-frame clones and leaves some out. The sample lists more than 30,000 clones, approximately 84% occurring once. The material was peripheral blood, obtained 76 weeks after starting pembrolizumab. Every receptor here comes from an adult with mismatch repair-deficient cancer.

This clone has only a few counts. V and J are TRBV6-5 and TRBJ2-2, with D perhaps matching TRBD1 (5 bases). The V end was cut by 0 bases, the J end by 6 bases, with 8 bases between. This CDR3 has 14 residues. In germline, CDR1 is MNHEY, CDR2 SVGAGI. CDR3 in DNA: TGTGCCAGCAGTTACTCGCAGGGTTCCGGGGAGCTGTTTTTT. Amino acids: CASSYSQGSGELFF.

The chain joins TRBV19 to TRBJ1-2, with a tentative D call TRBD1 (5 bases). The V and J ends lost 5 bases and 7 bases respectively, with 11 bases between them. The CDR3 has 12 amino acids. Germline V CDR1 and CDR2: LNHDA, SQIVND (reference sequence). The CDR3: CASSGGGPGYTF. The DNA for the CDR3 is TGTGCCAGTAGTGGCGGGGGTCCTGGCTACACCTTC.

The rearrangement links TRBV5-1 to TRBJ2-2, with 7 bases matching TRBD2. The CDR3 totals 14 residues. CDR1 and CDR2 (germline): SGHRS, YFSETQ. V shed 5 bases, J shed 5 bases, and the junction held 6 bases outside the gene matches. The CDR3, as DNA: TGCGCCAGCAGAAGGGAGGGCCGGACCGGGGAGCTGTTTTTT. Translation: CASRREGRTGELFF.

The rearrangement joins TRBV5-1 to TRBJ1-1; 9 nucleotides agree with TRBD1. Trimming cost V 3 bases and J 4 bases; bases outside gene matches: 1. Germline CDR1 and CDR2: SGHRS and YFSETQ. The CDR3 consists of 13 residues. CDR3 loop: CASSSTGGTEAFF. CDR3 in DNA: TGCGCCAGCAGCTCGACAGGGGGCACTGAAGCTTTCTTT.

The chain joins TRBV11-2 to TRBJ2-1; 8 bases map to TRBD2. Germline CDR1 SGHAT, CDR2 FQNNGV. CDR3 length equals 15 residues. V lost 3 bases to trimming and J lost 3 bases; unmatched junction nucleotides: 4. The CDR3 here is CASSFGTRVYNEQFF. CDR3 DNA: TGTGCCAGCAGCTTCGGGACTAGGGTCTACAATGAGCAGTTCTTC.

This chain uses TRBV11-3 with TRBJ2-1; 10 bases match TRBD2. CDR1 SGHNT and CDR2 YENEEA come from the germline V gene. With 5 bases clipped from V and 6 bases from J, the junction kept 4 bases outside the gene matches. The CDR3 consists of 14 residues. Here the CDR3 DNA reads TGTGCCAGCAGCCTAGCGGGAGTGCGCAATGAGCAGTTCTTC. Its protein product is CASSLAGVRNEQFF.

V gene TRBV11-3 combines with J gene TRBJ2-1, with D possibly TRBD1 on 6 matching bases. The ends were cut back, 2 bases at V and 4 bases at J, with 9 bases in the middle. CDR3 length: 14 residues. Germline CDR1 SGHNT, CDR2 YENEEA. The CDR3 coding sequence is TGTGCCAGCAGCTTACTGGGACAATACAATGAGCAGTTCTTC. Protein product: CASSLLGQYNEQFF.

The rearrangement uses TRBV9 and TRBJ2-1, with 9 positions matching TRBD1. V lost 4 bases to trimming and J lost 5 bases; unmatched junction nucleotides: 4. The CDR3 is 14 amino acids. Germline-derived CDR1 and CDR2 are SGDLS and YYNGEE. CDR3 DNA: TGTGCCAGCAGCTCGGGACAGGGAGACAATGAGCAGTTCTTC. Residues: CASSSGQGDNEQFF.

A single count supports this clone. The chain has TRBV15 and TRBJ2-1; no clear D. Looked up from germline, CDR1 is LNHNV and CDR2 is YYDKDF (reference sequence). Trimming cost V 0 bases and J 8 bases, with 11 bases left between them. This CDR3 has 14 residues. The CDR3 is CATSRDRGVYEQFF. Written as DNA, the CDR3 is TGTGCCACCAGCAGAGATCGAGGAGTCTATGAGCAGTTCTTC.

Only a few counts were recorded for this clone. This chain joins TRBV7-9 and TRBJ1-2, with D perhaps TRBD1 (5 bases). CDR3 size: 15 residues. V gave up 1 base and J gave up 4 bases, with 13 bases separating them. Germline values: CDR1 SEHNR, CDR2 FQNEAQ (reference sequence). This CDR3 is CASSLGQGGVYGYTF. Written as DNA, the CDR3 is TGTGCCAGCAGCTTAGGGCAGGGCGGCGTCTATGGCTACACCTTC.

The rearrangement links TRBV10-3 to TRBJ2-1, with 11 nucleotides matching TRBD2. Germline V gene sequence: CDR1 ENHRY, CDR2 SYGVKD. CDR3 length: 15 residues. V dropped 11 bases and J dropped 8; count of bases not matched to a gene: 14. The CDR3 region has the DNA TGTGCCGCCGGATTTAGCGGGAGGGCGGCCGATGAGCAGTTCTTC. Protein sequence: CAAGFSGRAADEQFF.

The J gene is TRBJ2-5, the V gene TRBV25-1; 13 bases fit TRBD2. The CDR3 runs 16 residues. V shed 5 bases and J 3 bases; nucleotides not matched to a gene: 6. Germline V gives CDR1 MGHDK, CDR2 SYGVNS. The CDR3 region has the DNA TGTGCCAGCAGTCCGGGGACTAGCGGGAACGAAGAGACCCAGTACTTC. Its protein product is CASSPGTSGNEETQYF.

J is TRBJ2-3 and V is TRBV5-1; 7 positions agree with TRBD2. CDR1 SGHRS and CDR2 YFSETQ come from the germline V gene. J gave up 0 bases and V 0 bases, and 1 base lay outside the gene matches. CDR3 length: 15 residues. In nucleotides, the CDR3 is TGCGCCAGCAGCTTGGGGGGAGGGAGCACAGATACGCAGTATTTT. Protein product: CASSLGGGSTDTQYF.

The J gene is TRBJ2-5, the V gene TRBV7-9; no definite D call. The CDR3 extends over 14 amino acids. Germline V gene sequence: CDR1 SEHNR, CDR2 FQNEAQ (reference sequence). V lost 5 bases and J 7 bases, leaving 17 bases between the germline ends. The chain's CDR3 is CASSLTTPSGTQYF. CDR3 nucleotides: TGTGCCAGCAGCCTCACGACTCCTTCGGGGACCCAGTACTTC.

The chain has TRBV18 and TRBJ1-1; 7 bases line up with TRBD1. The germline V gene has CDR1 KGHSH and CDR2 LQKENI. Trimming took 3 bases from V and 4 from J; bases not matched to a gene: 2. The CDR3 loop spans 13 amino acids. Here the CDR3 reads CASSPRGGTEAFF. CDR3 sequence (DNA): TGTGCCAGCTCACCCAGGGGGGGCACTGAAGCTTTCTTT.

V gene TRBV15 combines with J gene TRBJ1-2, with TRBD1 as a possible D gene (5 bases). This CDR3 region has 15 residues. Germline V gene lookup returns CDR1 LNHNV and CDR2 YYDKDF (reference sequence). Trimming pared 1 base from V and 0 bases from J, leaving 9 bases between. CDR3 DNA: TGTGCCACCAGCAGAGTGCAGGGAGCTAACTATGGCTACACCTTC. Translating it yields CATSRVQGANYGYTF.

The chain recombines TRBV16 with TRBJ1-2, with D perhaps matching TRBD1 (5 bases). Trimming stripped 4 bases from V and 5 bases from J, with 14 bases between. In germline, CDR1 is KGHSY, CDR2 FQNENV. There are 14 residues in the CDR3. This chain's CDR3 is CASSPTTEKYGYTF. The CDR3 DNA reads as TGTGCCAGCAGCCCGACGACAGAGAAGTATGGCTACACCTTC.

The chain links TRBV7-6 to TRBJ1-4; 10 nucleotides agree with TRBD1. The trim removed 2 bases at V and 3 bases at J, leaving 12 bases unmatched. Per the germline V gene, CDR1 is SGHVS and CDR2 is FNYEAQ. The CDR3 is made up of 19 amino acids. DNA for the CDR3: TGTGCCAGCAGCTTAACCCGACAGGGGGCAATGATGTCTAATGAAAAACTGTTTTTT. Its protein is CASSLTRQGAMMSNEKLFF. Combining the CDR3 with reference TRBV7-6 and TRBJ1-4 gives the whole variable domain GAGVSQSPRYKVTKRGQDVALRCDPISGHVSLYWYRQALGQGPEFLTYFNYEAQQDKSGLPNDRFSAERPEGSISTLTIQRTEQRDSAMYRCASSLTRQGAMMSNEKLFFGSGTQLSVL.

The V gene is TRBV18, the J gene TRBJ2-7; 12 positions match TRBD2. There are 15 residues in the CDR3. CDR1 and CDR2 (germline): KGHSH, LQKENI. The V segment lost 3 bases and the J segment 3 bases; nucleotides outside the gene matches: 3. CDR3 in DNA: TGTGCCAGCTCACCGACTAGCGGGAGAAGCTACGAGCAGTACTTC. It translates to CASSPTSGRSYEQYF.

This rearrangement joins TRBV18 to TRBJ2-2, with 8 positions matching TRBD2. Germline V lookup: CDR1 KGHSH, CDR2 LQKENI. The length of the CDR3 is 18 residues. V lost 1 base to trimming and J lost 1 base; unmatched junction nucleotides: 8. This CDR3 reads CASSPLPAGVENTGELFF. The DNA for the CDR3 is TGTGCCAGCTCACCACTCCCAGCGGGAGTGGAGAACACCGGGGAGCTGTTTTTT.

The V call is TRBV2, the J call TRBJ2-3; 9 positions match TRBD2. CDR1 and CDR2 from the germline V gene are SNHLY and FYNNEI. V was clipped by 4 bases and J by 2 bases; unmatched bases: 4. The CDR3 totals 15 residues. CDR3 nucleotides: TGTGCCAGCAGTGTGCTAGCGGGGCTCACAGATACGCAGTATTTT. This sequence encodes CASSVLAGLTDTQYF.

This clone has a single count. The CDR3 nucleotides are TGTGCCAGCAGTGAAGGGGGGGCCCTACTAGAAGAGCAGTACTTC. Translation gives CASSEGGALLEEQYF. The chain joins TRBV6-1 to TRBJ2-7; D possibly matches TRBD1 or TRBD2 (6 bases each). V lost 1 base and J lost 7, with 17 bases in between. The CDR3 runs to 15 residues. The germline gives CDR1 MNHNS, CDR2 SASEGT.

The chain couples TRBV7-9 to TRBJ2-3; D possibly corresponds to TRBD1 (6 bases). Germline assignment: CDR1 SEHNR and CDR2 FQNEAQ (reference sequence). The length of the CDR3 is 13 residues. Trimming shortened V by 4 bases and J by 4 bases, and 9 bases separated the two germline ends. The CDR3 sequence is CASSSRGPDTQYF. The CDR3 nucleotides read TGTGCCAGCAGCTCCAGGGGTCCAGATACGCAGTATTTT.

The genes are TRBV5-1 and TRBJ1-4, with 9 bases matching TRBD1. CDR1 SGHRS and CDR2 YFSETQ come from the germline V gene. The J segment lost 8 bases and the V segment lost 4 bases, leaving 12 bases of the junction unmatched. This CDR3 region has 16 residues. The CDR3 DNA is TGCGCCAGCAGCAGCGGAAACAGGGGGCTTGGCGAAAAACTGTTTTTT. This encodes CASSSGNRGLGEKLFF.

The V and J genes are TRBV2 and TRBJ2-7, with D perhaps TRBD2 (5 bases). CDR1 is SNHLY, CDR2 FYNNEI, per germline. Trimming took 6 bases from V and 3 from J, leaving 9 bases between them. This CDR3 is 12 amino acids long. In DNA, the CDR3 is TGTGCCAGCAGCTCAACTAGCTACGAGCAGTACTTC. This gives the protein CASSSTSYEQYF. The full variable domain, its missing parts supplied by reference TRBV2 and TRBJ2-7, is EPEVTQTPSHQVTQMGQEVILRCVPISNHLYFYWYRQILGQKVEFLVSFYNNEISEKSEIFDDQFSVERPDGSNFTLKIRSTKLEDSAMYFCASSSTSYEQYFGPGTRLTVT.